The next 32 T cell receptor beta chains were all read from a single sample in a study of molecular identifiers for immune sequencing clone quantification. TCRdb analysed the PCR reads with MiXCR anew, one entry per CDR3 protein. The top ten hold about 0.7% of the sample, which has roughly 320,000 distinct CDR3 sequences, about 22% seen once. Sequenced input: naive CD8+ T cells from blood, with Jurkat cell RNA spiked in. Subset here: FACS-sorted CD8+CD4-CCR7+CD45RA+ naive T cells. The receptor source for this set is a human donor in good health. Some libraries in this study had Jurkat cell RNA spiked in.

A word on this clonotype: A much larger clone lies one base from this, so it may be a read error. V and J are TRBV9 and TRBJ1-4; no definite D call. CDR3 length: 13 amino acids. V lost 3 bases to trimming and J lost 3 bases, with 6 bases between them. CDR1 is SGDLS and CDR2 is YYNGEE in the germline V gene. CDR3 in amino acids: CASSGDSNEKLFF. DNA for the CDR3: TGTGCCAGCAGCGGAGACTCTAATGAAAAACTGTTTTTT.

J is TRBJ2-3 and V is TRBV11-2; D gene uncertain. The CDR3 has 14 amino acids. Germline V lookup: CDR1 SGHAT, CDR2 FQNNGV. The ends were cut back, 1 base at V and 6 bases at J, with 11 bases in the middle. DNA of the CDR3: TGTGCCAGCAGCTTAGCCGGCTACCCTGATACGCAGTATTTT. Amino acids: CASSLAGYPDTQYF.

This clonotype has a handful of counts. This sequence joins TRBV4-3 and TRBJ2-3; weak D call: TRBD1 (5 bases). Germline V lookup: CDR1 LGHNA, CDR2 YSLEER. CDR3 size: 15 residues. The germline V and J ends were trimmed by 0 bases and 3 bases, with 10 bases remaining between them. For the CDR3, the DNA is TGCGCCAGCAGCCAAGATCGACAGCCTACAGATACGCAGTATTTT. As protein: CASSQDRQPTDTQYF.

This clonotype appeared a few times. The chain has TRBV28 and TRBJ2-3; 14 nucleotides match TRBD2. With 4 bases clipped from V and 4 bases from J, the junction kept 13 bases outside the gene matches. The germline V gene encodes CDR1 MDHEN and CDR2 SYDVKM. The CDR3 loop spans 19 amino acids. As DNA, the CDR3 is TGTGCCAGCAGTTCCGGACTAGCGGGAGGATCCCCCTCCTCAGATACGCAGTATTTT. The encoded protein is CASSSGLAGGSPSSDTQYF.

The rearrangement joins TRBV5-8 to TRBJ2-1, with D tentatively TRBD1 (6 bases). The germline CDR1 and CDR2 sequences are SGHTS and YDEGEE. Trimming left V 1 base short and J 5 bases short, with 13 bases between. The CDR3 totals 15 residues. The CDR3 DNA reads as TGTGCCAGCAGCTTGAGTGAAGGACAGCACAATGAGCAGTTCTTC. This translates into CASSLSEGQHNEQFF. Combining the CDR3 with reference TRBV5-8 and TRBJ2-1 gives the whole variable domain EAGVTQSPTHLIKTRGQQATLRCSPISGHTSVYWYQQALGLGLQFLLWYDEGEERNRGNFPPRFSGRQFPNYSSELNVNALELEDSALYLCASSLSEGQHNEQFFGPGTRLTVL.

With respect to this clonotype: This may arise from a read error, as a much more abundant clone is one base away. V and J are TRBV29-1 and TRBJ2-7; possible D gene TRBD2, 6 bases. Germline V gene data show CDR1 as SQVTM and CDR2 as ANQGSEA. The CDR3 loop spans 15 amino acids. V dropped 0 bases and J dropped 3 bases, with 15 bases sitting between them. In DNA, the CDR3 is TGCAGCGTTGAAGAGGGACGAAGGGGACTCTACGAGCAGTACTTC. Translated: CSVEEGRRGLYEQYF.

With respect to this clonotype: A single base separates this from a much larger clone, so it may be a read error. In this CDR3 the conserved last residue, phenylalanine or tryptophan, is missing, so a read error is likely. The rearrangement uses TRBV5-1 and TRBJ2-7; 10 bases are a match to TRBD2. V shed 0 bases and J 3 bases; nucleotides not matched to a gene: 6. CDR1 and CDR2 from the germline V gene are SGHRS and YFSETQ. The CDR3 loop spans 16 amino acids. In DNA form, the CDR3 reads TGCGCCAGCAGCTTGGTCGCCGGGACTAGCGTCTACGAGCAGTACTCC. It encodes CASSLVAGTSVYEQYS.

Regarding this clonotype: This may be a read error, as it is one base from a much larger clone. The rearrangement links TRBV20-1 to TRBJ2-7; 9 positions agree with TRBD2. Germline lookup yields CDR1 DFQATT and CDR2 SNEGSKA (reference sequence). This CDR3 contains 15 residues. The CDR3 nucleotides are TGCAGTGCTAAGGTGTTTGGCGGGAGGGCCTACGCGCAGTACTTC. It encodes CSAKVFGGRAYAQYF.

As to this clonotype: A much larger clone differs from this one at a single base, so this may be a read error. V is TRBV18 and J is TRBJ2-3, with D possibly TRBD1 on 5 matching bases. This CDR3 contains 14 residues. The germline gives CDR1 KGHSH, CDR2 LQKENI. CDR3 amino acids: CTSSPGRWPDTQYF. DNA for the CDR3: TGTACCAGCTCACCAGGGCGCTGGCCAGATACGCAGTATTTT.

The chain is built from TRBV27 and TRBJ2-7, with D maybe TRBD1 (5 bases). Germline-derived CDR1 and CDR2 are MNHEY and SMNVEV (reference sequence). The CDR3 has 17 residues. V lost 0 bases to trimming and J lost 0 bases, with 15 bases between them. For the CDR3, the DNA is TGTGCCAGCAGTTTATCCCCCCAAGACAGCGCCTCCTACGAGCAGTACTTC. It is translated as CASSLSPQDSASYEQYF.

This clonotype was counted ten times or more. The V gene is TRBV4-3, the J gene TRBJ2-7, with a tentative D call TRBD2 (6 bases). The germline CDR1 and CDR2 sequences are LGHNA and YSLEER. This CDR3 contains 15 residues. Trimming took 1 base from V and 4 from J, leaving 14 bases between them. The CDR3, as DNA: TGCGCCAGCAGCCAAGCCTCTGGGCTAGCGTACGAGCAGTACTTC. This codes for CASSQASGLAYEQYF.

The chain combines TRBV29-1 with TRBJ2-7; tentative D call: TRBD2 (5 bases). This CDR3 has 15 amino acids. V gave up 6 bases and J gave up 2 bases, with 20 bases separating them. The V gene's germline CDR1 is SQVTM and CDR2 ANQGSEA. Here the CDR3 DNA reads TGCAGCGTCTACATCGGGTCTGGTAGCGCCTACGAGCAGTACTTC. Translated, it gives CSVYIGSGSAYEQYF.

The chain joins TRBV6-2 or TRBV6-3 to TRBJ2-1; 8 bases are shared with TRBD2. The CDR3 runs to 18 residues. V dropped 2 bases and J dropped 8; count of bases not matched to a gene: 17. Looked up from germline, CDR1 is MNHEY and CDR2 is SVGEGT. The CDR3 nucleotides are TGTGCCAGCAGTTACCCAGAACCCTCTAGCGGGTGGGGCCATGAGCAGTTCTTC. This gives the protein CASSYPEPSSGWGHEQFF.

A few counts support this clonotype. The chain uses TRBV7-6 and TRBJ2-3, with D possibly being TRBD2 (6 bases). CDR3 length equals 15 residues. The V end lost 5 bases, the J end lost 2 bases, and 14 bases lay between the germline ends. Germline V gene lookup returns CDR1 SGHVS and CDR2 FNYEAQ. The CDR3 is CASSPLGGTTDTQYF. In nucleotides, the CDR3 is TGTGCCAGCAGCCCCTTGGGGGGAACCACAGATACGCAGTATTTT. The full variable domain, with the rest looked up from reference TRBV7-6 and TRBJ2-3, is GAGVSQSPRYKVTKRGQDVALRCDPISGHVSLYWYRQALGQGPEFLTYFNYEAQQDKSGLPNDRFSAERPEGSISTLTIQRTEQRDSAMYRCASSPLGGTTDTQYFGPGTRLTVL.

The CDR3 nucleotides are TGTGCCAGCAGCGTAGTCGGGGAGGGCCCAGCAGATACGCAGTATTTT. Residues: CASSVVGEGPADTQYF. The rearrangement links TRBV9 to TRBJ2-3; TRBD2 matches at 7 bases. In germline, CDR1 is SGDLS, CDR2 YYNGEE. This CDR3 is built from 16 residues. V trimming: 0 bases; J trimming: 4 bases; junction bases outside the gene matches: 8.

This clonotype showed up just a few times. The CDR3 DNA reads TGCGCCAGCAGCCAAAAAGGAAACTTCCGGGACAGGGAGGGAAAACTGTTTTTT. This gives the protein CASSQKGNFRDREGKLFF. This chain links TRBV4-1 with TRBJ1-4; 9 bases match TRBD1. After removal of 2 bases from V and 10 bases from J, the junction contained 17 bases not matched to a gene. This CDR3 contains 18 residues. The V gene's germline CDR1 is MGHRA and CDR2 YSYEKL.

This clonotype was observed many times. J is TRBJ1-5 and V is TRBV28; 8 nucleotides agree with TRBD1. Germline values: CDR1 MDHEN, CDR2 SYDVKM. The trim removed 6 bases at V and 5 bases at J, leaving 9 bases unmatched. CDR3 length: 15 amino acids. Here the CDR3 DNA reads TGTGCCAGCAGCCGAAGGGGGACAGGCGATCAGCCCCAGCATTTT. Its protein is CASSRRGTGDQPQHF.

Turning to this clonotype: A much larger clone lies a single base off, so this may be a read error. This rearrangement joins TRBV7-9 to TRBJ1-2; perhaps TRBD1 as D (5 bases). Per germline, CDR1 SEHNR and CDR2 FQNEAQ (reference sequence). The CDR3 extends over 12 amino acids. The CDR3 region has the DNA TGTACCAGCCGGGGGAGAGACTATGGCTACACCTTC. Residues: CTSRGRDYGYTF. Complete variable domain (other parts from reference TRBV7-9 and TRBJ1-2): DTGVSQNPRHKITKRGQNVTFRCDPISEHNRLYWYRQTLGQGPEFLTYFQNEAQLEKSRLLSDRFSAERPKGSFSTLEIQRTEQGDSAMYLCTSRGRDYGYTFGSGTRLTVV.

V and J are TRBV6-2 or TRBV6-3 and TRBJ2-6; D is undetermined. The germline V gene has CDR1 MNHEY and CDR2 SVGEGT. The CDR3 has 15 amino acids. Trimming shortened V by 6 bases and J by 2 bases, and 11 bases separated the two germline ends. As DNA, the CDR3 is TGTGCCAGCAGCTGGAAGGACGCTGGGGCCAACGTCCTGACTTTC. Encoded protein: CASSWKDAGANVLTF.

The genes are TRBV4-2 and TRBJ2-7, with D possibly TRBD1 on 5 matching bases. The CDR3 extends over 13 amino acids. Germline V lookup: CDR1 LGHNA, CDR2 YNFKEQ. V lost 1 base and J lost 2, with 6 bases in between. For the CDR3, the DNA is TGTGCCAGCAGCCAAGGGGGCCCCTACGAGCAGTACTTC. As protein: CASSQGGPYEQYF.

Worth noting for this clonotype: A much more abundant neighbour one base away suggests this may be a read error. V gene TRBV9 combines with J gene TRBJ2-5; 7 bases are shared with TRBD1. CDR1 is SGDLS, CDR2 YYNGEE, per germline. The CDR3 runs 15 residues. The CDR3 sequence is CASSARGLEQETQCF. CDR3 coding DNA: TGTGCCAGCAGCGCAAGGGGGCTGGAGCAAGAGACCCAGTGCTTC.

Points on this clonotype: Since a much larger clone is just one base distant, this may be a read error. V usage is TRBV21-1 and J usage is TRBJ2-1; the table assigns TRBD1, which was not confirmed against the DNA. TRBV21-1 is designated a pseudogene. The CDR3 sequence is 15 residues long. The CDR3: CASSDSPKAYNEQFF. CDR3 DNA: TGTGCCAGCAGCGACAGCCCCAAAGCCTACAATGAGCAGTTCTTC.

This clonotype was counted ten times or more. The gene calls are TRBV4-1 and TRBJ2-3; TRBD1 aligns across 11 bases. This CDR3 has 16 residues. In germline, CDR1 is MGHRA, CDR2 YSYEKL. J lost 3 bases, V lost 5 bases, and 7 bases had no gene match. The CDR3, as DNA: TGCGCCAGCAGCAAGGGGACAGGGGGAGGTACAGATACGCAGTATTTT. It is translated as CASSKGTGGGTDTQYF.

This clonotype was seen many times. This chain connects TRBV25-1 to TRBJ2-7; 7 bases map to TRBD1. With 6 bases clipped from V and 0 bases from J, the junction kept 8 bases outside the gene matches. The CDR3 contains 15 residues. Germline V CDR1 and CDR2: MGHDK, SYGVNS. The CDR3 region is CASSLSRGLSYEQYF. For the CDR3, the DNA is TGTGCCAGCAGCCTCTCAAGGGGGCTCTCCTACGAGCAGTACTTC.

As regards this clonotype: An end of the junction differs from the germline gene, which may be a read error. The chain is built from TRBV7-8 and TRBJ2-7; 7 bases are a match to TRBD2. The CDR3 has 14 amino acids. The V gene's germline CDR1 is SGHVS and CDR2 FQNEAQ. The CDR3 bases are TGTGCCAGCAGCTTACTCCGGGGAGGGTCCGAGCAGTCCTTC. Its translation: CASSLLRGGSEQSF. Filled out from reference TRBV7-8 and TRBJ2-7, the complete variable domain reads GAGVSQSPRYKVAKRGQDVALRCDPISGHVSLFWYQQALGQGPEFLTYFQNEAQLDKSGLPSDRFFAERPEGSVSTLKIQRTQQEDSAVYLCASSLLRGGSEQSFGPGTRLTVT.

This clonotype has ten or more counts. The V call is TRBV4-2, the J call TRBJ2-7; TRBD2 might be the D (5 bases). The CDR3 is 14 residues long. V lost 1 base and J 3 bases, leaving 10 bases between the germline ends. The germline gives CDR1 LGHNA, CDR2 YNFKEQ. CDR3 sequence: CASSQGASSYEQYF. DNA for the CDR3: TGTGCCAGCAGCCAAGGGGCTAGCAGCTACGAGCAGTACTTC.

Many counts were recorded for this clonotype. This rearrangement joins TRBV6-2 or TRBV6-3 to TRBJ1-5; possible D gene TRBD1, 6 bases. CDR1 is MNHEY, CDR2 SVGEGT, per germline. V gave up 2 bases and J gave up 7 bases, with 12 bases separating them. The CDR3 covers 14 residues. CDR3 nucleotide sequence: TGTGCCAGCAGTTACGGGGGGCGCATGCAGCCCCAGCATTTT. Translation gives CASSYGGRMQPQHF.

The J gene is TRBJ2-7, the V gene TRBV7-9; D gene unclear. The CDR3 runs to 14 residues. V was shortened by 6 bases and J by 0 bases, with 12 bases between the two germline ends. Germline-derived CDR1 and CDR2 are SEHNR and FQNEAQ (reference sequence). The CDR3 protein is CASSPDSISYEQYF. CDR3 bases: TGTGCCAGCAGTCCTGACTCGATCTCCTACGAGCAGTACTTC.

This clonotype came up many times. This chain links TRBV2 with TRBJ1-5, with a possible D match to TRBD1 (6 bases). The CDR3 consists of 15 residues. V was shortened by 2 bases and J by 2 bases, with 10 bases between the two germline ends. The germline V gene encodes CDR1 SNHLY and CDR2 FYNNEI. The DNA for the CDR3 is TGTGCCAGCAGTGAATTCAGGGGTGGCAATCAGCCCCAGCATTTT. Translated, it gives CASSEFRGGNQPQHF.

The V gene is TRBV10-1, the J gene TRBJ2-7; D remains ambiguous. Germline-derived CDR1 and CDR2 are WNHNN and SYGVQD (reference sequence). The V and J ends lost 3 bases and 2 bases respectively, with 11 bases between them. The CDR3 is 14 amino acids. CDR3 residues: CASSDKARTYEQYF. In nucleotides, the CDR3 is TGCGCCAGCAGTGATAAGGCTCGAACCTACGAGCAGTACTTC.

The table lists this clonotype with a few counts. The chain has TRBV24-1 and TRBJ2-2; 9 nucleotides match TRBD1. CDR3 length: 19 residues. In germline, CDR1 is KGHDR, CDR2 SFDVKD. Unmatched junction bases numbered 11, after V lost 2 bases and J lost 2 bases. CDR3 DNA: TGTGCCACCAGTGATTCGGGGGCGGGGACAGGGCGTAACACCGGGGAGCTGTTTTTT. Translated, it gives CATSDSGAGTGRNTGELFF.

The chain couples TRBV15 to TRBJ2-2; unclear D gene. V was trimmed by 4 bases and J by 5 bases, leaving 5 bases between them. Germline CDR1 and CDR2: LNHNV and YYDKDF (reference sequence). CDR3 length: 12 residues. CDR3 nucleotides: TGTGCCACCAGCAAGAAAACCGGGGAGCTGTTTTTT. Protein: CATSKKTGELFF. The full variable domain, with the rest looked up from reference TRBV15 and TRBJ2-2, is DAMVIQNPRYQVTQFGKPVTLSCSQTLNHNVMYWYQQKSSQAPKLLFHYYDKDFNNEADTPDNFQSRRPNTSFCFLDIRSPGLGDTAMYLCATSKKTGELFFGEGSRLTVL.